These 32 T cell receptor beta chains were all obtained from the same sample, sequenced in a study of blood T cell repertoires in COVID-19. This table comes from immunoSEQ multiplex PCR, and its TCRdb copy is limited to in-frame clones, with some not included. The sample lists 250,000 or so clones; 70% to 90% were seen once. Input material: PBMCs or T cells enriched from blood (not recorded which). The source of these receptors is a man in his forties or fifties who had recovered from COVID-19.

CDR3 in amino acids: CASSPRTGPYEQYF. The CDR3 nucleotides are TGTGCCAGCAGTCCAAGGACAGGGCCCTACGAGCAGTACTTC. This rearrangement joins TRBV6-5 to TRBJ2-7; TRBD1 matches 8 bases. CDR1 is MNHEY and CDR2 is SVGAGI in the germline V gene. The CDR3 has 14 amino acids. The V segment lost 5 bases and the J segment 2 bases; nucleotides outside the gene matches: 5.

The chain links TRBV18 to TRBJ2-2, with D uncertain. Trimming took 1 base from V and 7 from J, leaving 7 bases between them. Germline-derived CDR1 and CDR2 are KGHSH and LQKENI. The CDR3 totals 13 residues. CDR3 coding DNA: TGTGCCAGCTCACCACAACTAAGCGGGGAGCTGTTTTTT. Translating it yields CASSPQLSGELFF.

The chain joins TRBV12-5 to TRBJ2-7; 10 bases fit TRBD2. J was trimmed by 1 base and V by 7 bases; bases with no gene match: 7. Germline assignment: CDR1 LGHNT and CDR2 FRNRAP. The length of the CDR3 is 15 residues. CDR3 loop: CASARSGGPSYEQYF. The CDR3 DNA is TGTGCTAGTGCCCGTAGCGGGGGGCCTTCCTACGAGCAGTACTTC.

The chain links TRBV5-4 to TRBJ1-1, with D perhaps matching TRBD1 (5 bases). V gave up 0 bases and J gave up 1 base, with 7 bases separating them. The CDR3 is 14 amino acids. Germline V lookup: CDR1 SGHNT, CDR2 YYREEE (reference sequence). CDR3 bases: TGTGCCAGCAGCTTGGGACAGACGAACACTGAAGCTTTCTTT. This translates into CASSLGQTNTEAFF.

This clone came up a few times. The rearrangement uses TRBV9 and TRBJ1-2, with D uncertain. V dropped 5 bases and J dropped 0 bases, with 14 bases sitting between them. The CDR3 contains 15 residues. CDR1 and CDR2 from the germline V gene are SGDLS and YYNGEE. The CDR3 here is CASSPPSTANYGYTF. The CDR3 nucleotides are TGTGCCAGCAGTCCACCAAGTACAGCTAACTATGGCTACACCTTC.

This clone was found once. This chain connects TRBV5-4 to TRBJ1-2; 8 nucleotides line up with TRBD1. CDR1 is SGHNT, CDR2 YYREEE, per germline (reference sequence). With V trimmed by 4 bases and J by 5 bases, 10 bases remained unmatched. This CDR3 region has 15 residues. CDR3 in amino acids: CASSPDRGFLYGYTF. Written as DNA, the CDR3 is TGTGCCAGCAGCCCCGACAGGGGATTTTTATATGGCTACACCTTC.

In DNA form, the CDR3 reads TGTGCCAGCAGCTCAGTCAGACACACCTGGGGCACAGATACGCAGTATTTT. This encodes CASSSVRHTWGTDTQYF. This sequence joins TRBV14 and TRBJ2-3; D not certain. V was pared by 5 bases and J by 1 base, with 19 bases between. The CDR3 runs to 17 residues. The V gene's germline CDR1 is SGHDN and CDR2 FVKESK. Together with reference TRBV14 and TRBJ2-3, the CDR3 gives the full variable domain: EAGVTQFPSHSVIEKGQTVTLRCDPISGHDNLYWYRRVMGKEIKFLLHFVKESKQDESGMPNNRFLAERTGGTYSTLKVQPAELEDSGVYFCASSSVRHTWGTDTQYFGPGTRLTVL.

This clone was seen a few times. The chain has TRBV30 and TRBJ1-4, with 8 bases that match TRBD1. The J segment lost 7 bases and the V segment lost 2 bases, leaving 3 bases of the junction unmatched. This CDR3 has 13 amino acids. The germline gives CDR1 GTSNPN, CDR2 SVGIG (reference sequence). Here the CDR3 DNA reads TGTGCCTGGAGTATTGACAGGGGTGAAAAACTGTTTTTT. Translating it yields CAWSIDRGEKLFF.

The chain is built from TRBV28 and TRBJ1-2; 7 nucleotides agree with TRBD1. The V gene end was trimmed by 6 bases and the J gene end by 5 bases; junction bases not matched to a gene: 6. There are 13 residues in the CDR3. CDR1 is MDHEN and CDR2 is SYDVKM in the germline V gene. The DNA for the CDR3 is TGTGCCAGCAGCATCGACAGGGCTTATGGCTACACCTTC. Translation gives CASSIDRAYGYTF.

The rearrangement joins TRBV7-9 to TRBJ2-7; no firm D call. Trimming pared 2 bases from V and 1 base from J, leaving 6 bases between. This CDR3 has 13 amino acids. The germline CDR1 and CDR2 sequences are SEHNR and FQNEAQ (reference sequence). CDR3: CASSLRGSYEQYF. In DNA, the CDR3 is TGTGCCAGCAGCTTACGAGGATCCTACGAGCAGTACTTC.

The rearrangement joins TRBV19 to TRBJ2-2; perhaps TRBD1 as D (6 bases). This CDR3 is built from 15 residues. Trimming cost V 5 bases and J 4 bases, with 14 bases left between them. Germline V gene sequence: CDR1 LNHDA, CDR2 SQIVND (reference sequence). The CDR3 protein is CASSFQGFSTGELFF. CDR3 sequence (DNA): TGTGCCAGTAGTTTCCAGGGGTTTAGCACCGGGGAGCTGTTTTTT.

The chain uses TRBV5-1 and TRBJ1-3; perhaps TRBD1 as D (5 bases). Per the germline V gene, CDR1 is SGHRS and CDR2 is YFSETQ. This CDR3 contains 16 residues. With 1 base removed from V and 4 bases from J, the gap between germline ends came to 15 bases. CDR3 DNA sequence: TGCGCCAGCAGCTTGTATCCAGGGTTAAGCGGAAACACCATATATTTT. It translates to CASSLYPGLSGNTIYF.

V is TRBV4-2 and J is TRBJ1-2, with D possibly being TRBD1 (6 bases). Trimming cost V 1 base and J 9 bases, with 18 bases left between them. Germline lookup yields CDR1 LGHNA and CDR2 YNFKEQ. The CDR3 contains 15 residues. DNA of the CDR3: TGTGCCAGCAGCCAAGTAATCACAGGGCTTGTCAGCTACACCTTC. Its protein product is CASSQVITGLVSYTF.

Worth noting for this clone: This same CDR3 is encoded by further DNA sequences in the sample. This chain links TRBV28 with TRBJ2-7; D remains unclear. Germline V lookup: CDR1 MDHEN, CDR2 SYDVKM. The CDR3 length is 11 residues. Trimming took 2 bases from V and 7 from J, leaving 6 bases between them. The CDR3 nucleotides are TGTGCCAGCAGTTTAAGCCGTGAGCAGTACTTC. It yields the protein CASSLSREQYF.

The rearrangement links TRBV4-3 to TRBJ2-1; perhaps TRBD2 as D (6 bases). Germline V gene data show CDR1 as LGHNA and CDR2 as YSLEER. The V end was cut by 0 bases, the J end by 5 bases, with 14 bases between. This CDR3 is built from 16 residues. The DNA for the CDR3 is TGCGCCAGCAGCCAAGAGGGGCGGGGATCCCACAATGAGCAGTTCTTC. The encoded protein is CASSQEGRGSHNEQFF.

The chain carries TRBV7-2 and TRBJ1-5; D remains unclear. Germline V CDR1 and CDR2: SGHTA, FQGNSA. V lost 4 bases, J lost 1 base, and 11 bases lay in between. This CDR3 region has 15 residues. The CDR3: CASSSTSVSNQPQHF. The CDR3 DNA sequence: TGTGCCAGCAGCTCAACTTCGGTAAGCAATCAGCCCCAGCATTTT. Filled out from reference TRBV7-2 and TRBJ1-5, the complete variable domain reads GAGVSQSPSNKVTEKGKDVELRCDPISGHTALYWYRQSLGQGLEFLIYFQGNSAPDKSGLPSDRFSAERTGGSVSTLTIQRTQQEDSAVYLCASSSTSVSNQPQHFGDGTRLSIL.

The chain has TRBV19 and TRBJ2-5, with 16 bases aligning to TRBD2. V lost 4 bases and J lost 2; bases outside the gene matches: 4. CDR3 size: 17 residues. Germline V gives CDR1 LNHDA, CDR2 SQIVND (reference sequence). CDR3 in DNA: TGTGCCAGTAGTAAGGGACTAGCGGGGGGGCGGCAAGAGACCCAGTACTTC. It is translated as CASSKGLAGGRQETQYF.

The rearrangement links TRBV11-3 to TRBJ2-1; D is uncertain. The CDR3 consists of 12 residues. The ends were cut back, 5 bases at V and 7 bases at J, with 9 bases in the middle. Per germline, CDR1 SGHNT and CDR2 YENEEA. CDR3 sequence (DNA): TGTGCCAGCAGCGAAACATGGAATGAGCAGTTCTTC. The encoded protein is CASSETWNEQFF.

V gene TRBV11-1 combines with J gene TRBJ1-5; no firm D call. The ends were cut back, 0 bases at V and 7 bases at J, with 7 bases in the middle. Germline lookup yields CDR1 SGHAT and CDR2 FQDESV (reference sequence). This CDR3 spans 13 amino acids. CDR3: CASSLAPRQPQHF. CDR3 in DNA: TGTGCCAGCAGCTTAGCCCCTCGGCAGCCCCAGCATTTT. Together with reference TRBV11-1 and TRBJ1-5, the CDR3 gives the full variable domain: EAEVAQSPRYKITEKSQAVAFWCDPISGHATLYWYRQILGQGPELLVQFQDESVVDDSQLPKDRFSAERLKGVDSTLKIQPAELGDSAMYLCASSLAPRQPQHFGDGTRLSIL.

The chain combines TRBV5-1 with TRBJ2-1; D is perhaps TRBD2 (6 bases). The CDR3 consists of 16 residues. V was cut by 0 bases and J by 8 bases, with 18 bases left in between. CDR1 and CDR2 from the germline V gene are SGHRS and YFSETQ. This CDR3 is CASSLATAREMYEQFF. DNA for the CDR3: TGCGCCAGCAGCTTGGCCACCGCCCGGGAGATGTATGAGCAGTTCTTC.

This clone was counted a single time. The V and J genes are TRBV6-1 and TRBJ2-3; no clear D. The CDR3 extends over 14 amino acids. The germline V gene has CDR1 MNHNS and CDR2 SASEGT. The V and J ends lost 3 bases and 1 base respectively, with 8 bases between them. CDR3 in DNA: TGTGCCAGCAGTGATAGGAGCGGCACAGATACGCAGTATTTT. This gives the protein CASSDRSGTDTQYF.

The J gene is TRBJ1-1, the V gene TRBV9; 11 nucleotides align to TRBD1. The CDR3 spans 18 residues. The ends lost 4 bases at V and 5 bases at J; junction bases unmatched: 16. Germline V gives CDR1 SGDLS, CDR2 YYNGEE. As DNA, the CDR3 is TGTGCCAGCAGCTTCTGGACAGGGGGCGTTGGAGTGGGGACTGAAGCTTTCTTT. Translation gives CASSFWTGGVGVGTEAFF.

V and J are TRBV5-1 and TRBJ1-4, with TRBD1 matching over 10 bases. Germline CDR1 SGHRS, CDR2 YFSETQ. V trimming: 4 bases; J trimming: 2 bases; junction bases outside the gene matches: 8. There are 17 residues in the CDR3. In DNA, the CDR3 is TGCGCCAGCAGCCCGGACAGGGGGTACGTGACTAATGAAAAACTGTTTTTT. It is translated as CASSPDRGYVTNEKLFF.

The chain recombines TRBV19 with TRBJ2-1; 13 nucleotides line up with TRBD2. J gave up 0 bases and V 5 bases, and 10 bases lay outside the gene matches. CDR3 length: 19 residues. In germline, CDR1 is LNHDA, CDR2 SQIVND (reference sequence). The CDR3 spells CASSVSGLAGTYSYNEQFF. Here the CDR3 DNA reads TGTGCCAGTAGTGTCTCGGGACTAGCGGGAACCTACTCCTACAATGAGCAGTTCTTC.

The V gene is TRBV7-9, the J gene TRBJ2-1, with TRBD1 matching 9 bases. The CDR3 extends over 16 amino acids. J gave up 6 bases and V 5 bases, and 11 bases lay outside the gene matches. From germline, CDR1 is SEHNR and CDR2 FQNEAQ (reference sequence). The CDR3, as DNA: TGTGCCAGCAGCCTATCGGGACAGGGTAGGGGCAATGAGCAGTTCTTC. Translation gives CASSLSGQGRGNEQFF.

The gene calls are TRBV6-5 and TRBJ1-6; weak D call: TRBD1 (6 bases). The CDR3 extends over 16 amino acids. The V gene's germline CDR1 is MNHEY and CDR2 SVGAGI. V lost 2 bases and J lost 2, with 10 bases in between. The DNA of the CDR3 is TGTGCCAGCAGTTACGGGTCAGGGGCCTATAATTCACCCCTCCACTTT. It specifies CASSYGSGAYNSPLHF.

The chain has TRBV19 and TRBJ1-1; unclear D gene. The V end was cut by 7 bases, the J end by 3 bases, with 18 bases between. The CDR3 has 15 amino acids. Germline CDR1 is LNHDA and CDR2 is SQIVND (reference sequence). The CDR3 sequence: CASTPGGLRDTEAFF. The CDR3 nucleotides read TGTGCCAGTACCCCTGGTGGGTTGAGGGACACTGAAGCTTTCTTT.

CDR3 amino acids: CAWSQGVLGYTF. In DNA, the CDR3 is TGTGCCTGGAGTCAAGGGGTTCTTGGCTACACCTTC. The chain recombines TRBV30 with TRBJ1-2, with D possibly being TRBD1 (5 bases). Germline values: CDR1 GTSNPN, CDR2 SVGIG (reference sequence). Trimming removed 2 bases at V and 7 bases at J, with 11 bases between. This CDR3 comprises 12 residues.

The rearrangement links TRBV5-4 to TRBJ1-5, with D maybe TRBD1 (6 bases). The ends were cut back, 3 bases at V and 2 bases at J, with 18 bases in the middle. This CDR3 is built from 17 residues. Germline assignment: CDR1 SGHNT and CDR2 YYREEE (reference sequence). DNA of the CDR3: TGTGCCAGCAGCTCTAGGACAGTACGGGAGGGCAATCAGCCCCAGCATTTT. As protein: CASSSRTVREGNQPQHF.

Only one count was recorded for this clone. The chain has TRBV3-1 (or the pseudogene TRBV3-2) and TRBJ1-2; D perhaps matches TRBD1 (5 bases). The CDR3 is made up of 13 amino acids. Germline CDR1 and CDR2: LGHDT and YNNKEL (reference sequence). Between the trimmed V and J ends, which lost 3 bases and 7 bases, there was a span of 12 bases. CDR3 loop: CASSQNRGSGYTF. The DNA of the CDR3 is TGTGCCAGCAGCCAGAATAGGGGTAGTGGCTACACCTTC.

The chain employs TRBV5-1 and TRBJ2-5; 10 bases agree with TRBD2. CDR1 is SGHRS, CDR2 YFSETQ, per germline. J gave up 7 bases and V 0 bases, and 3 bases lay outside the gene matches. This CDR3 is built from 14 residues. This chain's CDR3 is CASSLASGSGTQYF. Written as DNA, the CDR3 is TGCGCCAGCAGCTTGGCTAGCGGGAGCGGGACCCAGTACTTC.

The CDR3 sequence: CASSKKGQGTPYEQYF. The CDR3 bases are TGTGCCAGCAGCAAAAAAGGCCAGGGGACCCCCTACGAGCAGTACTTC. The chain links TRBV21-1 to TRBJ2-7; TRBD1 reflects the table's D call only, with no check against the DNA. TRBV21-1 is shown as a pseudogene. The CDR3 is made up of 16 amino acids.